A selection of T cell receptor beta chains follows, all from one sample in a study of cytomegalovirus exposure and HLA in healthy donors. Generated by immunoSEQ multiplex PCR, the TCRdb table keeps only in-frame clones and is missing some. This sample has over 45,000 clones; around 80% occur once, and the top ten carry approximately 2.3%. Sample: PBMCs. Receptors were obtained from a boy aged 5-17 years in good health and CMV-seropositive. Each CDR3 is given with its conserved first and last residue. The order of the fields is J gene, D gene, clone size, V gene, CDR3 DNA, CDR3 protein. D genes are given only for firm matches. The size field is filled for only some rows; it gives once, few, many or a size class.

J: TRBJ2-5; D: TRBD2; size: .; V: TRBV10-3; DNA: TGTGCCATCAGTGAGACTAGCGGGGAACAAGAGACCCAGTACTTC; CDR3: CAISETSGEQETQYF
J: TRBJ2-5; D: TRBD2; size: .; V: TRBV6-4; DNA: TGTGCCAGCAGTAAGACTAGCGGGGGCCAAGAGACCCAGTACTTC; CDR3: CASSKTSGGQETQYF
J: TRBJ1-1; D: TRBD1; size: .; V: TRBV6-1; DNA: TGTGCCAGCAGATCCCGAGGACAGGCTGGGACTGAAGCTTTCTTT; CDR3: CASRSRGQAGTEAFF
J: TRBJ2-7; D: .; size: once; V: TRBV6-1; DNA: TGTGCCACCCAATATCAGGGGACCTACGAGCAGTACTTC; CDR3: CATQYQGTYEQYF
J: TRBJ2-7; D: TRBD1; size: .; V: TRBV6-1; DNA: TGTGCCAGCAGTGAAAGGGACAGTTACTCCTACGAGCAGTACTTC; CDR3: CASSERDSYSYEQYF
J: TRBJ2-1; D: .; size: once; V: TRBV11-2; DNA: TGTGCCAGCAGCTTAGATGGTGCGTACAATGAGCAGTTCTTC; CDR3: CASSLDGAYNEQFF
J: TRBJ2-1; D: .; size: .; V: TRBV6-1; DNA: TGTGCCAGCTACAGCTACAATGAGCAGTTCTTC; CDR3: CASYSYNEQFF
J: TRBJ2-5; D: .; size: .; V: TRBV6-1; DNA: TGTGCCAGCAGTGTGCGGGGACCCCAAGAGACCCAGTACTTC; CDR3: CASSVRGPQETQYF
J: TRBJ1-1; D: .; size: .; V: TRBV10-1; DNA: TGCGCCAGCAGCTCAGACTGGGACACTGAAGCTTTCTTT; CDR3: CASSSDWDTEAFF
J: TRBJ2-1; D: TRBD2; size: .; V: TRBV7-2; DNA: TGTGCCAGCAGCTTTAGCGGGGGGGCCGAGCGCGAGCAGTTCTTC; CDR3: CASSFSGGAEREQFF
J: TRBJ2-1; D: TRBD2; size: .; V: TRBV7-9; DNA: TGTGCCAGCAGCTCCCCACCGGGGGGAGAGTACTCCTACAATGAGCAGTTCTTC; CDR3: CASSSPPGGEYSYNEQFF
J: TRBJ2-7; D: .; size: .; V: TRBV7-9; DNA: TGTGCCAGCAGCTTATACAGTCACTCCTACGAGCAGTACTTC; CDR3: CASSLYSHSYEQYF
J: TRBJ2-1; D: .; size: .; V: TRBV6-6; DNA: TGTGCCAGCAGGGGTTGGCGGAGCACCCCCCACAATGAGCAGTTCTTC; CDR3: CASRGWRSTPHNEQFF
J: TRBJ2-1; D: .; size: .; V: TRBV6-5; DNA: TGTGCCAGCAGTCTCAGGGGAATCCACAATGAGCAGTTCTTC; CDR3: CASSLRGIHNEQFF
J: TRBJ1-6; D: .; size: once; V: TRBV4-1; DNA: TGCGCCAGCAGCCAACCATCCCCGGGGAATTCACCCCTCCACTTT; CDR3: CASSQPSPGNSPLHF
J: TRBJ1-2; D: .; size: few; V: TRBV10-3; DNA: TGTGCCATCAGAAGACAGGCATACCCGTATGGCTACACCTTC; CDR3: CAIRRQAYPYGYTF
J: TRBJ1-2; D: .; size: .; V: TRBV4-2; DNA: TGTGCCAGCAGGAGCGACAGCCATGGCTACACCTTC; CDR3: CASRSDSHGYTF
J: TRBJ1-6; D: .; size: .; V: TRBV27; DNA: TGTGCCAGCAGTTTATATAGGGGGGGGAATTCACCCCTCCACTTT; CDR3: CASSLYRGGNSPLHF
J: TRBJ2-7; D: .; size: .; V: TRBV6-6; DNA: TGTGCCAGCAGGAGACCTGGGGGGGGCGTCTACGAGCAGTACTTC; CDR3: CASRRPGGGVYEQYF
J: TRBJ2-2; D: TRBD2; size: .; V: TRBV7-8; DNA: TGTGCCAGCAGCTCACTCCAACCGGGACTAGCGGGGCCTGGCGGGGAGCTGTTTTTT; CDR3: CASSSLQPGLAGPGGELFF
J: TRBJ1-3; D: TRBD1; size: .; V: TRBV4-1; DNA: TGCGCCAGCAGCCAAGATCAGTTCAGTGGACAGGTATTCTCTGGAAACACCATATATTTT; CDR3: CASSQDQFSGQVFSGNTIYF
J: TRBJ2-5; D: TRBD1; size: .; V: TRBV18; DNA: TGTGCCAGCTCACGGGACAGGAGAGAGGAGACCCAGTACTTC; CDR3: CASSRDRREETQYF
J: TRBJ1-1; D: TRBD1; size: .; V: TRBV7-9; DNA: TGTTCCAGCAGCTTAAGCGACAGGGAATGGAGTGGGACTGAAGCTTTCTTT; CDR3: CSSSLSDREWSGTEAFF
J: TRBJ2-3; D: TRBD1; size: .; V: TRBV14; DNA: TGTGCCAGCAGCCAACAGGGGGCCAAGCAGTATTTT; CDR3: CASSQQGAKQYF
J: TRBJ2-3; D: .; size: .; V: TRBV7-6; DNA: TGTGCCAGCAGCTTAGTGAGCGGCCCAGATACGCAGTATTTT; CDR3: CASSLVSGPDTQYF
J: TRBJ2-7; D: TRBD1; size: .; V: TRBV7-9; DNA: TGTGCCAGCAGCTTCGGACAGGGGCGGGGAGAGCAGTACTTC; CDR3: CASSFGQGRGEQYF
J: TRBJ2-7; D: .; size: .; V: TRBV5-5; DNA: TGTGCCAGCAGCTTAGAGTCTGGCGGAAGGTACGAGCAGTACTTC; CDR3: CASSLESGGRYEQYF
J: TRBJ1-3; D: .; size: .; V: TRBV13; DNA: TGTGCCAGCAGCTCTGGGGTCGCGGGTAACACCATATATTTT; CDR3: CASSSGVAGNTIYF
J: TRBJ1-5; D: .; size: .; V: TRBV19; DNA: TGTGCCAGTAGTCGGGCGGAGGTAGGCAATCAGCCCCAGCATTTT; CDR3: CASSRAEVGNQPQHF
J: TRBJ1-1; D: TRBD1; size: .; V: TRBV5-1; DNA: TGCGCCAGCAGCTACCGACAGGGGGCATCTGAAGCTTTCTTT; CDR3: CASSYRQGASEAFF
J: TRBJ1-1; D: .; size: .; V: TRBV6-5; DNA: TGTGCCAGCCAGGACACTTACACTGAAGCTTTCTTT; CDR3: CASQDTYTEAFF
J: TRBJ1-1; D: .; size: .; V: TRBV18; DNA: TGTGCCAGCTCACCACCACGGTTGACTGAAGCTTTCTTT; CDR3: CASSPPRLTEAFF
J: TRBJ1-2; D: .; size: .; V: TRBV9; DNA: TGTGCCAGCAGCCTAGACCGGTATGGCTACACCTTC; CDR3: CASSLDRYGYTF
J: TRBJ2-3; D: TRBD1; size: .; V: TRBV10-3; DNA: TGTGCCATCGGACAGGAAATTTCCACAGATACGCAGTATTTT; CDR3: CAIGQEISTDTQYF
J: TRBJ1-5; D: TRBD1; size: .; V: TRBV2; DNA: TGTGCCAGCAGACAGGGGGGCAGTCAGCCCCAGCATTTT; CDR3: CASRQGGSQPQHF